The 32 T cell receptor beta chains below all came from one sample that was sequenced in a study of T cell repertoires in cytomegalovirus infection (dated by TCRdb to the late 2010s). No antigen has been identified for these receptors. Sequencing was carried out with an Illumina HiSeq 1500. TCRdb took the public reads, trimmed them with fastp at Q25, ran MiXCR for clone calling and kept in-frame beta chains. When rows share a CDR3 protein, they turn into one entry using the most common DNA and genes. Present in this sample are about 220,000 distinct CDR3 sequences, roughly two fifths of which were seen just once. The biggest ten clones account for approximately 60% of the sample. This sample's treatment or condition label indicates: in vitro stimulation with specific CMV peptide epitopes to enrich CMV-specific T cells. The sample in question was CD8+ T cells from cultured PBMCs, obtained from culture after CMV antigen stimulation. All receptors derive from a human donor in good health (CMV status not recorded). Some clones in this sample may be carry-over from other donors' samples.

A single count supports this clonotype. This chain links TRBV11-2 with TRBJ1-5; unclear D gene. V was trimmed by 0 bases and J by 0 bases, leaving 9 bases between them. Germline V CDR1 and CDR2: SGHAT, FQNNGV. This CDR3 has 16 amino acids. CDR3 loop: CASSLEASYSNQPQHF. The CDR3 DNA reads TGTGCCAGCAGCTTAGAGGCCAGCTATAGCAATCAGCCCCAGCATTTT.

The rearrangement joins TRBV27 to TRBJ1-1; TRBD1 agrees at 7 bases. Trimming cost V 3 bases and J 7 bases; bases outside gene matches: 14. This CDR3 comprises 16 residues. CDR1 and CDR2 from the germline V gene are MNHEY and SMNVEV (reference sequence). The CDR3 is CASSFSMGQKEFEAFF. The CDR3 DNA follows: TGTGCCAGCAGTTTTTCTATGGGACAGAAAGAGTTTGAAGCTTTCTTT.

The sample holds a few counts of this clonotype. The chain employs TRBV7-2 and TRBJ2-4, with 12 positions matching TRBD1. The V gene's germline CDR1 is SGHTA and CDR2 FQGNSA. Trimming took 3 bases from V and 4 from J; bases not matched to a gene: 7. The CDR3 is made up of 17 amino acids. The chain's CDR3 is CASSLGTGGGRKNIQYF. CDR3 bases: TGTGCCAGCAGCTTGGGGACAGGGGGCGGGCGGAAAAACATTCAGTACTTC.

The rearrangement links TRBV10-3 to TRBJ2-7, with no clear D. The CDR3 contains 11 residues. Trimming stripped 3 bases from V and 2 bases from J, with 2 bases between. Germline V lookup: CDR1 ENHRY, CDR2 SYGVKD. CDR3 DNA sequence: TGTGCCATCAGTGAAGCCTACGAGCAGTACTTC. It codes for CAISEAYEQYF.

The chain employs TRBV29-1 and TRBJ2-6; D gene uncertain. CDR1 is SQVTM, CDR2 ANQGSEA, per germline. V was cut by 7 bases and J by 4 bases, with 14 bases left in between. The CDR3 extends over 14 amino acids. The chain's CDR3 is CSASGALGANVLTF. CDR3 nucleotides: TGCAGCGCCTCCGGAGCTTTAGGGGCCAACGTCCTGACTTTC.

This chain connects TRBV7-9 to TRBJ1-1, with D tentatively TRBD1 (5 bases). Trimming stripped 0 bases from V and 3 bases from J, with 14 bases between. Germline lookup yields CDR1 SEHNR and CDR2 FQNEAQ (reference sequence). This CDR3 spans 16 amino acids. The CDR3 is CASSLAGRRRDTEAFF. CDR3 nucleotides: TGTGCCAGCAGCTTAGCGGGACGGAGAAGGGACACTGAAGCTTTCTTT.

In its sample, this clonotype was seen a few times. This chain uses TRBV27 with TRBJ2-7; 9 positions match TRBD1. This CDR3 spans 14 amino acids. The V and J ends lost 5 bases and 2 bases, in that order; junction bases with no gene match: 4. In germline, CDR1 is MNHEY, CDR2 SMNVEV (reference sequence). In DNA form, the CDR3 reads TGTGCCAGCAGTAACACAGGGGGCACCTACGAGCAGTACTTC. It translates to CASSNTGGTYEQYF.

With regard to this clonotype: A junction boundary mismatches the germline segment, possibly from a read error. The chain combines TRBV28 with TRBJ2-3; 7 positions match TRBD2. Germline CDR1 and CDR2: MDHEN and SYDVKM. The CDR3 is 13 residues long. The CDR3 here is CASSPTSTYTQYF. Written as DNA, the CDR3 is TGTGCCAGCAGCCCGACTAGCACATATACGCAGTATTTT.

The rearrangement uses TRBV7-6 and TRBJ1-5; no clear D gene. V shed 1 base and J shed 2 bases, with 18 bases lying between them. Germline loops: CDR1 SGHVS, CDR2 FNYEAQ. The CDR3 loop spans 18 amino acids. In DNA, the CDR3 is TGTGCCAGCAGCTTAGGGAACAGAACCAGTGATCGCAATCAGCCCCAGCATTTT. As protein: CASSLGNRTSDRNQPQHF.

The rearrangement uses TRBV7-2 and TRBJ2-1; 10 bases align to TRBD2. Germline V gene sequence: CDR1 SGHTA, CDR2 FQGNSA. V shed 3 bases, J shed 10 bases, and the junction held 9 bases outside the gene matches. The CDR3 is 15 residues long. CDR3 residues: CASSFTSGTIDEQFF. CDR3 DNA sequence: TGTGCCAGCAGCTTCACTAGCGGGACTATTGACGAGCAGTTCTTC.

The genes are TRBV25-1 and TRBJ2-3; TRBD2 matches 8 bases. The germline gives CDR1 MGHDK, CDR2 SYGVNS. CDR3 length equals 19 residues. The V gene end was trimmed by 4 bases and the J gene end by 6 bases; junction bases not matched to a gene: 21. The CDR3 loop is CASSALGGASGSLSDTQYF. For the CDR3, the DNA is TGTGCCAGCAGTGCCCTTGGTGGGGCCAGCGGGAGTTTGAGTGATACGCAGTATTTT.

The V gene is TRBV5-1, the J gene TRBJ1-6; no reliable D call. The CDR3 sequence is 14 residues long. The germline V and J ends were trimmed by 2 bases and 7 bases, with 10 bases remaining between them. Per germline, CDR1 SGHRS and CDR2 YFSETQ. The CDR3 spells CASSFPEGNSPLHF. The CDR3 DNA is TGCGCCAGCAGCTTTCCAGAAGGAAATTCACCCCTCCACTTT.

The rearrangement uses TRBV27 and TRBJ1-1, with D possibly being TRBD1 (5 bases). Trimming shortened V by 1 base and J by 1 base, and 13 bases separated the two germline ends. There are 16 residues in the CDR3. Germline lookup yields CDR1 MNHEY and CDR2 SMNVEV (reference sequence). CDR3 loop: CASSLLSGGGNTEAFF. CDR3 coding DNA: TGTGCCAGCAGTTTATTATCTGGGGGGGGGAACACTGAAGCTTTCTTT.

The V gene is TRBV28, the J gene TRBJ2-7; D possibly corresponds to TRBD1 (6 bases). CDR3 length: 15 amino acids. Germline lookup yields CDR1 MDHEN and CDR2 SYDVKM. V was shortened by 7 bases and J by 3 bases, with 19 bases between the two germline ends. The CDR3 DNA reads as TGTGCCAGCACTCAAGTCTATGGACAGAGCTACGAGCAGTACTTC. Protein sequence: CASTQVYGQSYEQYF.

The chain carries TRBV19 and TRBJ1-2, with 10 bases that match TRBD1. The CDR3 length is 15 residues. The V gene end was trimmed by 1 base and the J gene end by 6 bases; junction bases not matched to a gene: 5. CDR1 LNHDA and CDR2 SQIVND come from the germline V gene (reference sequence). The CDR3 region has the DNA TGTGCCAGTAGTATAGGACAGGGGGCTTCGGATGGCTACACCTTC. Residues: CASSIGQGASDGYTF.

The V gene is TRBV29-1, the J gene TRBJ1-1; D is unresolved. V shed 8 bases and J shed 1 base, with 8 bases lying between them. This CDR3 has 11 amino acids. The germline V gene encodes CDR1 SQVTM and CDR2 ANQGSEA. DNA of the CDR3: TGCAGCCACAGCAGGAACACTGAAGCTTTCTTT. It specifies CSHSRNTEAFF. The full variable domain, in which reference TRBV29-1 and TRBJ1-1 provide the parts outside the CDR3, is SAVISQKPSRDICQRGTSLTIQCQVDSQVTMMFWYRQQPGQSLTLIATANQGSEATYESGFVIDKFPISRPNLTFSTLTVSNMSPEDSSIYLCSHSRNTEAFFGQGTRLTVV.

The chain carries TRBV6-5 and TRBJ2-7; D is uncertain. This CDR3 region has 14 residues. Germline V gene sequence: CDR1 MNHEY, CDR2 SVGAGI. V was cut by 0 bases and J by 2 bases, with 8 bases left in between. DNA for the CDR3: TGTGCCAGCAGTTACTCGAGGCTGGCCTACGAGCAGTACTTC. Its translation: CASSYSRLAYEQYF.

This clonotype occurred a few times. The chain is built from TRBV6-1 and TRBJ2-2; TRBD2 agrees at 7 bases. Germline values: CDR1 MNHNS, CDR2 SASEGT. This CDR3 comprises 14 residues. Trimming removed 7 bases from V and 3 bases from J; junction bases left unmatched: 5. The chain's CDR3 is CASIKREYTGELFF. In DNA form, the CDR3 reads TGTGCCAGCATCAAGCGGGAATACACCGGGGAGCTGTTTTTT.

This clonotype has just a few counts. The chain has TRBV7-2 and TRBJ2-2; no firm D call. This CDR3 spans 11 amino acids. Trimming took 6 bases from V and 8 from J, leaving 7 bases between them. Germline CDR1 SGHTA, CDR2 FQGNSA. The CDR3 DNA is TGTGCCAGCAGACCACCGGGGGAGCTGTTTTTT. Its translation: CASRPPGELFF.

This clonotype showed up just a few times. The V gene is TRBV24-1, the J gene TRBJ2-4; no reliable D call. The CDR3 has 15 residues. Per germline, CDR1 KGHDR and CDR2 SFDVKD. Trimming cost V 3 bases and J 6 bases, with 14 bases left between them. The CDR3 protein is CATSDRTEGLNIQYF. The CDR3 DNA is TGTGCCACCAGTGATCGAACGGAAGGCTTAAACATTCAGTACTTC.

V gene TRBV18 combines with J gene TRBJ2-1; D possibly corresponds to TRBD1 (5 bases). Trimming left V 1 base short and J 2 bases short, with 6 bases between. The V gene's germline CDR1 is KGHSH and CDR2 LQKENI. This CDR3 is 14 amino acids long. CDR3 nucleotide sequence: TGTGCCAGCTCACCACAGGGGACCTACAATGAGCAGTTCTTC. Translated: CASSPQGTYNEQFF.

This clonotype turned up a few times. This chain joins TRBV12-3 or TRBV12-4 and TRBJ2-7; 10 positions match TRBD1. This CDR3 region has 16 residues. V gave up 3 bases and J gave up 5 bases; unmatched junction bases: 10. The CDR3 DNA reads TGTGCCAGCAGTTTCTGGGACAGGGGACTGATAGACGAGCAGTACTTC. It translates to CASSFWDRGLIDEQYF.

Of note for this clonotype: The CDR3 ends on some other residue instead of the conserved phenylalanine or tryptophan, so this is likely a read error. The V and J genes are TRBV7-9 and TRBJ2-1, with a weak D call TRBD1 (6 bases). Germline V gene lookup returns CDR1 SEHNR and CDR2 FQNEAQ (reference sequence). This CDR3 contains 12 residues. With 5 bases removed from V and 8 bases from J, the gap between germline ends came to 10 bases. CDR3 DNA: TGTGCCAGCAGCGTACAGGGCGATGAGCAGTTCTTA. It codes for CASSVQGDEQFL.

The CDR3 protein is CASSSASLWNIQYF. The DNA of the CDR3 is TGTGCCAGCAGTTCGGCCAGCTTGTGGAACATTCAGTACTTC. The chain is built from TRBV12-3 or TRBV12-4 and TRBJ2-4, with D hard to call. This CDR3 has 14 amino acids. V was trimmed by 4 bases and J by 7 bases, leaving 14 bases between them.

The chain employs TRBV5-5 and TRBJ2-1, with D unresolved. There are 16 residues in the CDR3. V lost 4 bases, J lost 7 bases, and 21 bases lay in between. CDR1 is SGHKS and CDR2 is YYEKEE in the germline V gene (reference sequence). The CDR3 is CASSRDMLKDLNEQFF. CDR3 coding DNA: TGTGCCAGCAGCCGTGACATGCTGAAGGATTTAAATGAGCAGTTCTTC. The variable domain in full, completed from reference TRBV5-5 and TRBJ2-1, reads DAGVTQSPTHLIKTRGQQVTLRCSPISGHKSVSWYQQVLGQGPQFIFQYYEKEERGRGNFPDRFSARQFPNYSSELNVNALLLGDSALYLCASSRDMLKDLNEQFFGPGTRLTVL.

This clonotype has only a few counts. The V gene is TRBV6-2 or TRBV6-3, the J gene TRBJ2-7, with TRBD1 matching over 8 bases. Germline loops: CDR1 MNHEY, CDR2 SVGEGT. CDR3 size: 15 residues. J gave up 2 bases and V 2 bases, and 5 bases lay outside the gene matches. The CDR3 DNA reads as TGTGCCAGCAGTTACGAAGGGACAGGTACCTACGAGCAGTACTTC. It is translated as CASSYEGTGTYEQYF.

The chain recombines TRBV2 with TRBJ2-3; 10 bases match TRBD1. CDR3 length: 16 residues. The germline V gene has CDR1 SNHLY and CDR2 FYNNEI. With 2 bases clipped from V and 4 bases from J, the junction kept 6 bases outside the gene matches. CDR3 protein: CASSEWGQGMSDTQYF. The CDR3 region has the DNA TGTGCCAGCAGTGAATGGGGACAGGGGATGTCAGATACGCAGTATTTT.

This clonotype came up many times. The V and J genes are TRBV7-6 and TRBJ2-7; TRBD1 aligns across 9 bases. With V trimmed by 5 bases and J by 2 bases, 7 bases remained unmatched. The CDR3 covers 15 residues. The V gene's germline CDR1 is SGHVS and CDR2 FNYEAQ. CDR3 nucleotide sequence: TGTGCCAGCAGCCTGGGGACAGGGCATACCTACGAGCAGTACTTC. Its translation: CASSLGTGHTYEQYF.

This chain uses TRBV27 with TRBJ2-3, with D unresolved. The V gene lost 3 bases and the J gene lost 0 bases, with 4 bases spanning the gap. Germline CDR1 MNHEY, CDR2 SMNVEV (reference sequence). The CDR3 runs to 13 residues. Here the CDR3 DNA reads TGTGCCAGCAGTTTCAAGAGCACAGATACGCAGTATTTT. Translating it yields CASSFKSTDTQYF.

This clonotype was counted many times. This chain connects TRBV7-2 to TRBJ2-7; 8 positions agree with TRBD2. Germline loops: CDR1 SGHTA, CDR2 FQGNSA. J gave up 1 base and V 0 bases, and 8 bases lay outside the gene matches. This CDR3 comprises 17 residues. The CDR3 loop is CASSLAHFAGGSYEQYF. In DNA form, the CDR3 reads TGTGCCAGCAGCTTAGCGCACTTCGCGGGAGGTTCCTACGAGCAGTACTTC.

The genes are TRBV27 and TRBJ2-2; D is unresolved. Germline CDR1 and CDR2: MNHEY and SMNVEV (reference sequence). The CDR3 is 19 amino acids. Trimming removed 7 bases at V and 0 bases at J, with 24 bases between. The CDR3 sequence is CASNSAYTTGSANTGELFF. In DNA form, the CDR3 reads TGTGCCAGCAACTCCGCCTATACCACGGGTTCTGCGAACACCGGGGAGCTGTTTTTT.

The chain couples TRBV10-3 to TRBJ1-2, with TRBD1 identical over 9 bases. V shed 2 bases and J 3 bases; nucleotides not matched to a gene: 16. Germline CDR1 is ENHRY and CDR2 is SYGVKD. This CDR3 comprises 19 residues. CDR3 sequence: CAISERRSATGGYDYGYTF. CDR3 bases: TGTGCCATCAGTGAGCGTCGGAGTGCGACAGGGGGATATGACTATGGCTACACCTTC.